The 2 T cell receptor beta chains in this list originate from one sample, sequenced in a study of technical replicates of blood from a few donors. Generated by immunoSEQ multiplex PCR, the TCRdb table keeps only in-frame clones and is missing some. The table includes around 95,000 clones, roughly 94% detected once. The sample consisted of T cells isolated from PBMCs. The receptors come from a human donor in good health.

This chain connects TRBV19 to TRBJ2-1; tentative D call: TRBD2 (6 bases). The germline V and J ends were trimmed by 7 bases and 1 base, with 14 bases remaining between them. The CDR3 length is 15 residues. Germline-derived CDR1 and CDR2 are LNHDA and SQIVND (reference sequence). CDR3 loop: CASTIGGESYNEQFF. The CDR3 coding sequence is TGTGCCAGTACCATAGGAGGGGAATCCTACAATGAGCAGTTCTTC.

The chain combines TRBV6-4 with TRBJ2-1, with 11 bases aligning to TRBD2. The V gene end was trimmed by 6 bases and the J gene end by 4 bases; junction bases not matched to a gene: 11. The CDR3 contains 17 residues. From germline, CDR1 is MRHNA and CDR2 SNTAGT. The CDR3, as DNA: TGTGCCAGCAGCCCGACTAGCGGGGTTTCCAAGTACAATGAGCAGTTCTTC. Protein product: CASSPTSGVSKYNEQFF.